This T cell receptor (beta chain) was observed in a study of low-dose radiotherapy and immunotherapy resistance in tumors. The CDR3 consists of 14 residues. The germline gives CDR1 MNHEY, CDR2 SVGEGT. V lost 7 bases, J lost 3 bases, and 13 bases lay in between. Time point denoted: after trial treatment. Sample treatment: LDRT plus nivolumab, ipilimumab, low-dose cyclophosphamide and aspirin (RACIN trial). First-strand cDNA relied on TRAV- and TRBV-specific primers spanning alpha and beta chains. TCRs were amplified for 20 to 25 PCR cycles with a constant-region primer and V-primer adapter. A single record per CDR3 protein comes from TCRdb applying MiXCR to the reads. The profile shows tens of thousands of distinct CDR3 sequences, 20% to 25% of them singletons.

The receptor comes from a female donor with ovarian cancer. The sample consisted of PBMCs, taken after low-dose radiotherapy plus immunotherapy. V is TRBV6-2 or TRBV6-3 and J is TRBJ1-5; D unresolved. This CDR3 reads CASNGEFHNQPQHF. As DNA, the CDR3 is TGTGCCAGCAATGGAGAATTCCACAATCAGCCCCAGCATTTT.